Presented here are 24 T cell receptor beta chains from one specimen sequenced in a study of cytomegalovirus exposure and HLA in healthy donors. 13 Jbeta primers and 60 Vbeta primers were used for the PCR. Clones were read by immunoSEQ multiplex PCR, and TCRdb kept only the in-frame ones, dropping some. The data hold 150,000 to 200,000 clones, with around 90% observed a single time. Material for sequencing was PBMCs. These receptors were obtained from a woman between 18 and 29 years old in good health and CMV-seronegative.

The chain couples TRBV28 to TRBJ1-1, with 7 bases that match TRBD1. The germline gives CDR1 MDHEN, CDR2 SYDVKM. The CDR3 runs 14 residues. Unmatched junction bases numbered 10, after V lost 5 bases and J lost 7 bases. In DNA, the CDR3 is TGTGCCAGCAGTGTCAGGGGGGCCTCTGGTGAAGCTTTCTTT. It encodes CASSVRGASGEAFF. Full variable domain (missing parts from reference TRBV28 and TRBJ1-1): DVKVTQSSRYLVKRTGEKVFLECVQDMDHENMFWYRQDPGLGLRLIYFSYDVKMKEKGDIPEGYSVSREKKERFSLILESASTNQTSMYLCASSVRGASGEAFFGQGTRLTVV.

The rearrangement uses TRBV25-1 and TRBJ1-5, with D maybe TRBD1 (5 bases). The CDR3 has 13 residues. Germline-derived CDR1 and CDR2 are MGHDK and SYGVNS. V gave up 5 bases and J gave up 4 bases, with 9 bases separating them. CDR3 sequence: CASSNGGNQPQHF. For the CDR3, the DNA is TGTGCCAGCAGTAACGGGGGGAATCAGCCCCAGCATTTT.

The chain employs TRBV7-9 and TRBJ2-1, with 9 nucleotides matching TRBD2. The CDR3 is made up of 17 amino acids. V lost 1 base, J lost 7 bases, and 11 bases stayed unmatched. The germline CDR1 and CDR2 sequences are SEHNR and FQNEAQ (reference sequence). In DNA form, the CDR3 reads TGTGCCAGCAGCTTAGACGTAGCGGGGGCGGGTTTGAATGAGCAGTTCTTC. It encodes CASSLDVAGAGLNEQFF.

This clone was recorded once. A read error may account for a junction end that differs from germline. This sequence joins TRBV7-9 and TRBJ2-7; 13 bases are a match to TRBD2. Per germline, CDR1 SEHNR and CDR2 FQNEAQ (reference sequence). The CDR3 is made up of 17 amino acids. In DNA form, the CDR3 reads TGTTCCAGCAGCTTCGAAGGACTAGCGGGAGCCCTTCGCGAGCAGTACTTC. Translated: CSSSFEGLAGALREQYF.

There are a few counts of this clone. The rearrangement links TRBV7-6 to TRBJ2-3; no definite D call. Germline loops: CDR1 SGHVS, CDR2 FNYEAQ. This CDR3 has 14 amino acids. V lost 1 base to trimming and J lost 3 bases, with 8 bases between them. CDR3 bases: TGTGCCAGCAGCTTAGGAGGAGTTACAGATACGCAGTATTTT. Protein: CASSLGGVTDTQYF.

The gene calls are TRBV28 and TRBJ2-7; 9 bases agree with TRBD1. V lost 4 bases to trimming and J lost 6 bases; unmatched junction nucleotides: 10. The CDR3 length is 15 residues. In germline, CDR1 is MDHEN, CDR2 SYDVKM. CDR3 in amino acids: CASSSTGTGIREQYF. The CDR3 DNA follows: TGTGCCAGCAGTTCCACCGGGACAGGGATCCGCGAGCAGTACTTC.

The chain is built from TRBV7-9 and TRBJ1-2; perhaps TRBD1 as D (5 bases). Germline loops: CDR1 SEHNR, CDR2 FQNEAQ (reference sequence). V was cut by 7 bases and J by 6 bases, with 18 bases left in between. The CDR3 has 14 amino acids. The CDR3 protein is CASTDSRRVDGYTF. The CDR3, as DNA: TGTGCCAGCACCGACAGCCGTAGGGTGGATGGCTACACCTTC.

This chain uses TRBV7-2 with TRBJ1-2; no firm D call. Germline V gives CDR1 SGHTA, CDR2 FQGNSA. The V end lost 5 bases, the J end lost 0 bases, and 16 bases lay between the germline ends. This CDR3 spans 16 amino acids. The CDR3 sequence: CASSLRHRPANYGYTF. CDR3 nucleotide sequence: TGTGCCAGCAGCCTCCGACACAGACCAGCTAACTATGGCTACACCTTC.

The V and J genes are TRBV4-1 and TRBJ1-1; 7 bases line up with TRBD1. This CDR3 region has 15 residues. Per germline, CDR1 MGHRA and CDR2 YSYEKL. V shed 2 bases, J shed 1 base, and the junction held 4 bases outside the gene matches. CDR3 protein: CASSQPRQGNTEAFF. CDR3 nucleotide sequence: TGCGCCAGCAGCCAACCCCGACAGGGGAACACTGAAGCTTTCTTT.

This chain uses TRBV2 with TRBJ2-3; 7 bases match TRBD2. Looked up from germline, CDR1 is SNHLY and CDR2 is FYNNEI. CDR3 length: 14 amino acids. After removal of 7 bases from V and 0 bases from J, the junction contained 4 bases not matched to a gene. The CDR3 DNA reads as TGTGCCAGCAAGGGCGGGAGCAGCACAGATACGCAGTATTTT. Protein sequence: CASKGGSSTDTQYF.

This clone was observed once. The chain joins TRBV11-2 to TRBJ2-7, with D unresolved. Trimming cost V 3 bases and J 4 bases, with 4 bases left between them. This CDR3 is built from 11 residues. Germline CDR1 reads SGHAT; CDR2 reads FQNNGV. Here the CDR3 reads CASSLAYEQYF. DNA for the CDR3: TGTGCCAGCAGCTTGGCTTACGAGCAGTACTTC.

This clone has more than one count but fewer than ten. The chain recombines TRBV27 with TRBJ1-2; TRBD1 is a possible D gene (5 bases). In germline, CDR1 is MNHEY, CDR2 SMNVEV (reference sequence). This CDR3 contains 15 residues. The ends were cut back, 4 bases at V and 2 bases at J, with 14 bases in the middle. CDR3: CASSSGLSRNYGYTF. CDR3 DNA sequence: TGTGCCAGCAGTTCGGGACTCTCAAGAAACTATGGCTACACCTTC.

The V call is TRBV28, the J call TRBJ1-2; tentative D call: TRBD1 (6 bases). The length of the CDR3 is 14 residues. CDR1 MDHEN and CDR2 SYDVKM come from the germline V gene. The ends were cut back, 6 bases at V and 8 bases at J, with 19 bases in the middle. CDR3 amino acids: CASRSTGTSWGYTF. As DNA, the CDR3 is TGTGCCAGCAGGAGTACGGGGACATCATGGGGCTACACCTTC.

J is TRBJ2-1 and V is TRBV30, with TRBD2 matching 7 bases. Germline CDR1 and CDR2: GTSNPN and SVGIG (reference sequence). Trimming removed 4 bases from V and 3 bases from J; junction bases left unmatched: 3. The CDR3 is 13 residues long. CDR3 DNA: TGTGCCTGGACTGGGGACTACTACAATGAGCAGTTCTTC. The encoded protein is CAWTGDYYNEQFF.

This clone came up once. Here the CDR3 DNA reads TGTGCCAGCAGCCCGTGGGGGAGGCAGCCCTTCTACGAGCAGTACTTC. It yields the protein CASSPWGRQPFYEQYF. The chain joins TRBV7-6 to TRBJ2-7, with D possibly TRBD2 on 6 matching bases. Between the trimmed V and J ends, which lost 5 bases and 3 bases, there was a span of 20 bases. Germline V gene sequence: CDR1 SGHVS, CDR2 FNYEAQ. The CDR3 totals 16 residues. The whole variable domain, remainder taken from reference TRBV7-6 and TRBJ2-7, is GAGVSQSPRYKVTKRGQDVALRCDPISGHVSLYWYRQALGQGPEFLTYFNYEAQQDKSGLPNDRFSAERPEGSISTLTIQRTEQRDSAMYRCASSPWGRQPFYEQYFGPGTRLTVT.

This rearrangement joins TRBV27 to TRBJ2-3; the match to TRBD2 covers 7 bases. The CDR3 totals 20 residues. The J segment lost 9 bases and the V segment lost 2 bases, leaving 26 bases of the junction unmatched. CDR1 is MNHEY and CDR2 is SMNVEV in the germline V gene (reference sequence). The CDR3 reads CASSLKGRPMVGGPLDTQYF. The CDR3 bases are TGTGCCAGCAGTTTAAAGGGGAGACCGATGGTGGGAGGGCCGCTTGACACGCAGTATTTT.

V and J are TRBV5-4 and TRBJ2-3; the D gene is possibly TRBD1 (5 bases). Germline loops: CDR1 SGHNT, CDR2 YYREEE (reference sequence). The CDR3 runs 14 residues. The V and J ends lost 5 bases and 3 bases respectively, with 13 bases between them. In DNA form, the CDR3 reads TGTGCCAGCAGGGGCAAGGGGATTACAGATACGCAGTATTTT. It yields the protein CASRGKGITDTQYF.

J is TRBJ1-5 and V is TRBV11-2, with unresolved D. The CDR3 contains 16 residues. V gave up 0 bases and J gave up 3 bases, with 12 bases separating them. The germline V gene encodes CDR1 SGHAT and CDR2 FQNNGV. CDR3 DNA sequence: TGTGCCAGCAGCTTAGATCCTTACGGTTACAATCAGCCCCAGCATTTT. It is translated as CASSLDPYGYNQPQHF.

The gene calls are TRBV9 and TRBJ2-7; tentatively, D is TRBD2 (5 bases). The germline V and J ends were trimmed by 2 bases and 6 bases, with 12 bases remaining between them. CDR1 is SGDLS and CDR2 is YYNGEE in the germline V gene. This CDR3 has 13 amino acids. The CDR3 spells CASSVAPRAEQYF. Written as DNA, the CDR3 is TGTGCCAGCAGCGTCGCCCCGCGGGCCGAGCAGTACTTC.

The chain uses TRBV2 and TRBJ2-1; 8 positions match TRBD2. The CDR3 is made up of 16 amino acids. The trim removed 6 bases at V and 0 bases at J, leaving 7 bases unmatched. Germline CDR1 is SNHLY and CDR2 is FYNNEI. The CDR3 nucleotides read TGTGCCAGCAGGGGAGGCGGGAGGAGCTCCTACAATGAGCAGTTCTTC. This codes for CASRGGGRSSYNEQFF.

The chain joins TRBV12-5 to TRBJ2-2; D is unresolved. CDR1 and CDR2 (germline): LGHNT, FRNRAP. Trimming took 6 bases from V and 4 from J, leaving 6 bases between them. The CDR3 is 12 amino acids. The DNA of the CDR3 is TGTGCTAGTGGCCTTTCCACCGGGGAGCTGTTTTTT. The encoded protein is CASGLSTGELFF.

The chain uses TRBV28 and TRBJ1-1; 12 bases fit TRBD1. Germline V gives CDR1 MDHEN, CDR2 SYDVKM. After removal of 4 bases from V and 1 base from J, the junction contained 7 bases not matched to a gene. CDR3 size: 17 residues. CDR3 sequence (DNA): TGTGCCAGCAGTTCCCCGGGACAGGGGGCAAGGAACACTGAAGCTTTCTTT. This gives the protein CASSSPGQGARNTEAFF.

A note on this clone: The germline gene is not matched at one end of the junction; a read error may be the cause. V usage is TRBV7-9 and J usage is TRBJ1-2; 7 bases fit TRBD1. Germline values: CDR1 SEHNR, CDR2 FQNEAQ (reference sequence). CDR3 size: 14 residues. CDR3 in amino acids: CVSSPRQGNYGYTF. The CDR3 DNA reads TGTGTCAGCAGCCCCAGACAGGGAAACTATGGCTACACCTTC.

The chain joins TRBV27 to TRBJ2-5, with TRBD1 matching 10 bases. The V gene end was trimmed by 6 bases and the J gene end by 4 bases; junction bases not matched to a gene: 8. This CDR3 has 15 amino acids. Germline values: CDR1 MNHEY, CDR2 SMNVEV (reference sequence). The CDR3 protein is CASSPRQGAGETQYF. CDR3 DNA sequence: TGTGCCAGCAGCCCCCGACAGGGGGCGGGAGAGACCCAGTACTTC.